A selection of T cell receptor beta chains follows, all from one sample in a study of T cells expressing NK-cell markers. TCRdb reworked the 5' RACE reads into one entry per CDR3 protein, no DNA. This specimen shows 500,000 to 700,000 distinct CDR3 sequences; the ten leading clones hold around 4%. Source material: blood T cells: a sorted CD56 or NKG2C T cell subset, CD4+ or CD8+ T cells, or bulk PBMC T cells (not recorded which). These receptors were obtained from a man younger than 30 in good health. Both conserved end residues are part of each CDR3.

J | V | CDR3
TRBJ2-1 | TRBV7-9 | CASRRTSGYNEQFF
TRBJ2-7 | TRBV14 | CASSPTGGAVRIYEQYF
TRBJ2-6 | TRBV7-2 | CASSRAGHSRLSGANVLTF
TRBJ1-5 | TRBV29-1 | CSAQGENQPQHF
TRBJ1-1 | TRBV11-1 | CASSLAPGAGDEAFF
TRBJ1-2 | TRBV12-3/TRBV12-4 | CASSQAGFGYTF
TRBJ2-5 | TRBV6-1 | CASSARKGETQYF
TRBJ2-2 | TRBV6-1 | CASSRARGGELFF
TRBJ2-1 | TRBV12-5 | CASGLFPVTEQFF
TRBJ2-5 | TRBV12-3/TRBV12-4 | CASRSAGQGVGETQYF
TRBJ1-1 | TRBV7-9 | CASSLELWNTEAFF
TRBJ2-1 | TRBV5-1 | CASSLGQGTLHNEQFF
TRBJ2-5 | TRBV12-3/TRBV12-4 | CASNRGQGLLETQYF
TRBJ2-3 | TRBV7-9 | CASSPTSSGGDTQYF
TRBJ2-2 | TRBV9 | CASSRGQTNTGELFF
TRBJ2-7 | TRBV20-1 | CSASNRLAGPYEQYF
TRBJ2-7 | TRBV7-2 | CASSLSGGGHYEQYF
TRBJ2-1 | TRBV5-1 | CASSPGLTAVNNEQFF
TRBJ2-7 | TRBV5-4 | CASSRRGAGDSYEQYF
TRBJ2-7 | TRBV28 | CASISGVRYEQYF
TRBJ2-1 | TRBV9 | CASSAPQYGTSELTRGYNEQFF
TRBJ2-1 | TRBV2 | CASSAGRGNEQFF
TRBJ2-1 | TRBV7-2 | CASSSRGSSGNNEQFF
TRBJ1-4 | TRBV6-4 | CASSDPLREGPGKLFF
TRBJ2-3 | TRBV20-1 | CSAAGTRVVTDTQYF
TRBJ2-1 | TRBV20-1 | CSAPTRLAGYNEQFF
TRBJ2-1 | TRBV24-1 | CATAGLALVDEQFF
TRBJ2-1 | TRBV29-1 | CSVELRVLAGGGNEQFF
TRBJ2-2 | TRBV12-3/TRBV12-4 | CASSDLLGSGELFF
TRBJ1-1 | TRBV3-1 | CASSQGMGNTEAFF
TRBJ2-3 | TRBV28 | CASSFHDRGRYTDTQYF
TRBJ1-1 | TRBV12-3/TRBV12-4 | CASSLPGGAGTEAFF
TRBJ2-5 | TRBV5-1 | CASSLEVEAETQYF
TRBJ2-7 | TRBV5-1 | CASSLEGHTYEQYF
TRBJ1-6 | TRBV12-3/TRBV12-4 | CASSLAPGMVHF
TRBJ2-7 | TRBV7-9 | CASSSWDRLYEQYF
TRBJ2-7 | TRBV28 | CASSSRDFRNYEQYF
TRBJ2-1 | TRBV5-1 | CASRWTADNEQFF
TRBJ2-5 | TRBV27 | CASSTHQGAETQYF
TRBJ1-2 | TRBV12-3/TRBV12-4 | CASSGGNGYGYTF
TRBJ2-1 | TRBV15 | CATSREVAFNEQFF
TRBJ2-1 | TRBV20-1 | CSARVPGGDNEQFF
TRBJ2-5 | TRBV10-3 | CAISETLAGVQETQYF
TRBJ2-3 | TRBV7-2 | CASSSLLAGPTDTQYF
TRBJ2-3 | TRBV7-6 | CASGREGRGDTQYF
TRBJ1-1 | TRBV20-1 | CSASHRQTTEAFF